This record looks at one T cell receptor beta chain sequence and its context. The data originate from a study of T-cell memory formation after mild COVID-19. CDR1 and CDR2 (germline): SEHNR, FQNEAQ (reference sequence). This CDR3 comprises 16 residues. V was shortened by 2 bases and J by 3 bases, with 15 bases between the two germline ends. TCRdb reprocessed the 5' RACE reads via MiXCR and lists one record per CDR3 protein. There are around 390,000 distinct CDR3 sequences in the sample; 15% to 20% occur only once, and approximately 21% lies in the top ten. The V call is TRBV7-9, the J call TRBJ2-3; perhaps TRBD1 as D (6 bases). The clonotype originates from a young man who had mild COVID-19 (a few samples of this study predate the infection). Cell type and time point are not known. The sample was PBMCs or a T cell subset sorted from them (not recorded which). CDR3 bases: TGTGCCAGCAGCTTACCCAGCAGGGGCAGGACAGATACGCAGTATTTT. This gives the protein CASSLPSRGRTDTQYF.